These 29 T cell receptor beta chains were sequenced from one sample in a study of T cells after yellow fever vaccination. Each CDR3 protein gets one entry after TCRdb re-called the 5' RACE reads with MiXCR. The repertoire includes 450,000 to 600,000 distinct CDR3 sequences, approximately 13% of them detected once, and around 15% sits in the top ten. Here the sequenced sample was PBMCs, taken on the day of the yellow fever booster vaccination. Receptor source: a man under 40 who received the YFV17D yellow fever vaccine.

This clonotype was found a few times. The chain couples TRBV7-8 to TRBJ2-7; D may match TRBD1 or TRBD2 (5 bases each). Germline-derived CDR1 and CDR2 are SGHVS and FQNEAQ. The CDR3 spans 17 residues. V gave up 2 bases and J gave up 2 bases, with 19 bases separating them. The CDR3 region has the DNA TGTGCCAGCAGCTTATGGGGACGGACGCCCGACCCCTACGAGCAGTACTTC. It yields the protein CASSLWGRTPDPYEQYF.

This clonotype turned up a few times. This rearrangement joins TRBV6-2 or TRBV6-3 to TRBJ2-1; D is possibly TRBD2 (5 bases). The V gene lost 8 bases and the J gene lost 6 bases, with 14 bases spanning the gap. Germline V lookup: CDR1 MNHEY, CDR2 SVGEGT. The CDR3 contains 13 residues. The CDR3 nucleotides are TGTGCCAGCTGGAGCGGACTGAGCAATGAGCAGTTCTTC. This encodes CASWSGLSNEQFF.

This clonotype has more than one count but fewer than ten. The rearrangement joins TRBV24-1 to TRBJ2-1; D not resolved. Trimming removed 5 bases from V and 8 bases from J, with 9 bases in between. The CDR3 extends over 12 amino acids. Germline CDR1 KGHDR, CDR2 SFDVKD. The CDR3 protein is CATSASIDEQFF. CDR3 coding DNA: TGTGCCACCAGTGCCAGCATCGATGAGCAGTTCTTC.

This clonotype was seen a handful of times. The chain employs TRBV7-2 and TRBJ2-1, with TRBD2 matching 13 bases. Germline trimming cut 7 bases from V and 4 bases from J; bases unmatched to any gene: 10. Germline assignment: CDR1 SGHTA and CDR2 FQGNSA. The CDR3 length is 17 residues. The DNA for the CDR3 is TGTGCCAGCAAAACTAGCGGGAGGGCCTCGGGTTACAATGAGCAGTTCTTC. The encoded protein is CASKTSGRASGYNEQFF. The entire variable domain, with the rest obtained from reference TRBV7-2 and TRBJ2-1, is as follows: GAGVSQSPSNKVTEKGKDVELRCDPISGHTALYWYRQSLGQGLEFLIYFQGNSAPDKSGLPSDRFSAERTGGSVSTLTIQRTQQEDSAVYLCASKTSGRASGYNEQFFGPGTRLTVL.

V usage is TRBV20-1 and J usage is TRBJ2-1, with D possibly being TRBD2 (6 bases). Trimming took 1 base from V and 9 from J, leaving 19 bases between them. The CDR3 totals 15 residues. Germline V gene sequence: CDR1 DFQATT, CDR2 SNEGSKA (reference sequence). This CDR3 reads CSARVGGSSRVEQFF. The CDR3 bases are TGCAGTGCTAGAGTGGGGGGATCCTCCCGGGTTGAGCAGTTCTTC.

With respect to this clonotype: At one end, the junction sequence differs from germline, possibly due to a read error. This rearrangement joins TRBV29-1 to TRBJ1-4, with D uncertain. Germline CDR1 SQVTM, CDR2 ANQGSEA. The CDR3 sequence is 15 residues long. Here the CDR3 DNA reads TGCAGCGTTGAAGATTGGGTGGGCGGTAATCAAAAACTGTTTTTT. Protein sequence: CSVEDWVGGNQKLFF.

This clonotype was recorded a few times. The V and J genes are TRBV20-1 and TRBJ2-3, with 8 bases identical to TRBD2. Germline assignment: CDR1 DFQATT and CDR2 SNEGSKA (reference sequence). CDR3 size: 12 residues. J lost 6 bases, V lost 6 bases, and 5 bases had no gene match. CDR3 sequence reads: CSALAGSDTQYF. The CDR3 DNA follows: TGCAGTGCGCTAGCGGGTTCCGATACGCAGTATTTT.

V and J are TRBV24-1 and TRBJ1-6; the D gene is possibly TRBD1 (6 bases). This CDR3 is 14 amino acids long. Trimming removed 5 bases from V and 5 bases from J, with 9 bases in between. CDR1 is KGHDR, CDR2 SFDVKD, per germline. The CDR3 DNA reads as TGTGCCACCAGTGCGGACAGAAATAATTCACCCCTCCACTTT. It specifies CATSADRNNSPLHF.

This chain joins TRBV7-6 and TRBJ2-1; no definite D call. There are 11 residues in the CDR3. Germline assignment: CDR1 SGHVS and CDR2 FNYEAQ. V dropped 4 bases and J dropped 9 bases, with 7 bases sitting between them. The CDR3 DNA sequence: TGTGCCAGCAGCTCCAGCAGTGAGCAGTTCTTC. The encoded protein is CASSSSSEQFF.

This chain joins TRBV10-2 and TRBJ2-1; 8 bases align to TRBD2. Germline CDR1 reads WSHSY; CDR2 reads SAAADI. The CDR3 is 15 amino acids. Losses at the gene ends were 3 bases for V and 2 bases for J; bases not matched to a gene: 3. CDR3 protein: CASSDREGPYNEQFF. The CDR3 DNA is TGCGCCAGCAGTGACCGGGAGGGGCCCTACAATGAGCAGTTCTTC.

This clonotype was seen a few times. V and J are TRBV7-9 and TRBJ2-7, with TRBD1 matching 7 bases. The CDR3 runs 14 residues. V trimming: 0 bases; J trimming: 3 bases; junction bases outside the gene matches: 2. Germline CDR1 is SEHNR and CDR2 is FQNEAQ (reference sequence). CDR3 in DNA: TGTGCCAGCAGCTTAGCCCGGGACAGCTACGAGCAGTACTTC. It encodes CASSLARDSYEQYF.

The J gene is TRBJ1-1, the V gene TRBV11-2; no clear D. This CDR3 is built from 17 residues. Trimming cost V 1 base and J 0 bases, with 15 bases left between them. CDR1 is SGHAT and CDR2 is FQNNGV in the germline V gene. CDR3 loop: CASSLGTLNTMNTEAFF. As DNA, the CDR3 is TGTGCCAGCAGCTTAGGGACCCTTAATACCATGAACACTGAAGCTTTCTTT.

The gene calls are TRBV19 and TRBJ1-3, with D unresolved. The germline CDR1 and CDR2 sequences are LNHDA and SQIVND (reference sequence). The CDR3 has 13 residues. Trimming stripped 5 bases from V and 0 bases from J, with 5 bases between. CDR3 amino acids: CASSAHSGNTIYF. The CDR3 DNA reads TGTGCCAGTAGTGCGCACTCTGGAAACACCATATATTTT.

This clonotype turned up a few times. This chain connects TRBV6-2 or TRBV6-3 to TRBJ2-4; D perhaps matches TRBD2 (5 bases). The germline gives CDR1 MNHEY, CDR2 SVGEGT. The CDR3 runs to 13 residues. V shed 10 bases and J shed 3 bases, with 13 bases lying between them. CDR3 sequence (DNA): TGTGCCACCAGCCGGGAACTCAAAAACATTCAGTACTTC. This gives the protein CATSRELKNIQYF.

This clonotype turned up a few times. This CDR3 reads CSARETGVRQFF. Written as DNA, the CDR3 is TGCAGTGCTAGAGAGACGGGAGTTCGGCAGTTCTTC. The V call is TRBV20-1, the J call TRBJ2-1, with D tentatively TRBD2 (6 bases). V shed 0 bases and J shed 12 bases, with 12 bases lying between them. The length of the CDR3 is 12 residues. Looked up from germline, CDR1 is DFQATT and CDR2 is SNEGSKA (reference sequence).

The gene calls are TRBV7-2 and TRBJ1-6; 9 bases agree with TRBD1. Germline V gives CDR1 SGHTA, CDR2 FQGNSA. The length of the CDR3 is 15 residues. V lost 5 bases and J lost 10; bases outside the gene matches: 9. The CDR3 nucleotides are TGTGCCAGCAGCCCATCCGGGACAGGGAACTCACCCCTCCACTTT. Translation: CASSPSGTGNSPLHF.

The chain uses TRBV29-1 and TRBJ2-4; the D is unclear. Germline V gene data show CDR1 as SQVTM and CDR2 as ANQGSEA. V was trimmed by 2 bases and J by 0 bases, leaving 5 bases between them. The CDR3 has 13 amino acids. The DNA of the CDR3 is TGCAGCGTTGAAAGTTTAGCCAAAAACATTCAGTACTTC. It yields the protein CSVESLAKNIQYF.

The chain combines TRBV15 with TRBJ2-5, with a tentative D call TRBD2 (5 bases). Trimming left V 3 bases short and J 7 bases short, with 18 bases between. Germline CDR1 and CDR2: LNHNV and YYDKDF (reference sequence). This CDR3 is 15 amino acids long. CDR3 amino acids: CATSRPRLPPGTQYF. The CDR3 DNA sequence: TGTGCCACCAGCAGGCCAAGACTACCCCCTGGGACCCAGTACTTC.

The V gene is TRBV11-1, the J gene TRBJ2-3, with D perhaps assigned TRBD1 or TRBD2 (6 bases each). Trimming shortened V by 5 bases and J by 3 bases, and 24 bases separated the two germline ends. The CDR3 contains 18 residues. Germline assignment: CDR1 SGHAT and CDR2 FQDESV (reference sequence). The CDR3 DNA sequence: TGTGCCAGCAGCAGTCCCCAAGGAGGGGGGAGTCGGACAGATACGCAGTATTTT. This gives the protein CASSSPQGGGSRTDTQYF.

The rearrangement uses TRBV20-1 and TRBJ2-1; 7 bases are shared with TRBD1. Germline CDR1 reads DFQATT; CDR2 reads SNEGSKA (reference sequence). The CDR3 spans 17 residues. V lost 1 base to trimming and J lost 5 bases; unmatched junction nucleotides: 14. CDR3 nucleotide sequence: TGCAGTGCTAGAGCCTTTACCACAGGGGAATGGAACAATGAGCAGTTCTTC. This sequence encodes CSARAFTTGEWNNEQFF.

Only a few counts were recorded for this clonotype. The chain is built from TRBV24-1 and TRBJ2-1, with D perhaps matching TRBD1 or TRBD2 (5 bases each). CDR3 length equals 15 residues. Trimming pared 6 bases from V and 4 bases from J, leaving 15 bases between. Germline CDR1 reads KGHDR; CDR2 reads SFDVKD. The CDR3 region is CATSPSGAGYNEQFF. The CDR3 DNA sequence: TGTGCCACCAGTCCGTCCGGGGCTGGGTACAATGAGCAGTTCTTC.

This clonotype was recorded at least ten times. J is TRBJ2-3 and V is TRBV29-1; D gene ambiguous. CDR1 and CDR2 (germline): SQVTM, ANQGSEA. CDR3 length: 10 amino acids. V was shortened by 8 bases and J by 6 bases, with 9 bases between the two germline ends. The CDR3 DNA reads as TGCAGCATTTACATCGATACGCAGTATTTT. Residues: CSIYIDTQYF.

The V gene is TRBV4-2, the J gene TRBJ2-2; D gene uncertain. Germline V gene lookup returns CDR1 LGHNA and CDR2 YNFKEQ. V dropped 4 bases and J dropped 8 bases, with 14 bases sitting between them. This CDR3 is built from 14 residues. The CDR3 DNA follows: TGTGCCAGCAGCCTCGGGCTATCTAGGGGGGAGCTGTTTTTT. As protein: CASSLGLSRGELFF.

This clonotype was seen at least ten times. This CDR3 is CASSLPGQLAKNIQYF. The CDR3 bases are TGTGCCAGCAGTTTACCCGGACAGCTAGCCAAAAACATTCAGTACTTC. The chain has TRBV12-3 or TRBV12-4 and TRBJ2-4; weak D call: TRBD1 (6 bases). The V gene lost 2 bases and the J gene lost 0 bases, with 11 bases spanning the gap. The CDR3 extends over 16 amino acids.

Comment on this clonotype: A much larger clonotype is one base distant, so this may be a read error. The CDR3 end shows no conserved phenylalanine or tryptophan, and so a read error is likely. The chain links TRBV10-3 to TRBJ2-5, with 7 bases matching TRBD2. CDR3 length: 15 residues. The V and J ends lost 3 bases and 5 bases, in that order; junction bases with no gene match: 9. Germline CDR1 reads ENHRY; CDR2 reads SYGVKD. DNA for the CDR3: TGTGCCATCAGTGAAAGCGGGACGAGGACGGAGACCCAGTACTAC. It is translated as CAISESGTRTETQYY.

This clonotype was detected a few times. The V call is TRBV20-1, the J call TRBJ2-1, with 8 positions matching TRBD1. The V gene's germline CDR1 is DFQATT and CDR2 SNEGSKA (reference sequence). The CDR3 spans 13 residues. The CDR3 sequence: CSPRTGTYNEQFF. In nucleotides, the CDR3 is TGCAGCCCCCGGACAGGGACCTACAATGAGCAGTTCTTC.

This clonotype has a count of ten or more. The V and J genes are TRBV20-1 and TRBJ1-5; possibly TRBD1 for D (6 bases). The CDR3 is made up of 15 amino acids. The germline V gene has CDR1 DFQATT and CDR2 SNEGSKA (reference sequence). V lost 0 bases and J 9 bases, leaving 18 bases between the germline ends. The CDR3 DNA sequence: TGCAGTGCTAGAGAGGGGGGCGGCACATCGGGGCCCCAGCATTTT. Its protein is CSAREGGGTSGPQHF.

This clonotype showed up just a few times. The J gene is TRBJ2-3, the V gene TRBV19; no clear D. In germline, CDR1 is LNHDA, CDR2 SQIVND (reference sequence). There are 12 residues in the CDR3. V was cut by 4 bases and J by 5 bases, with 7 bases left in between. The CDR3 DNA is TGTGCCAGTAGTAGTCGTCAAGATACGCAGTATTTT. This codes for CASSSRQDTQYF.

This clonotype was counted only a few times. This chain connects TRBV18 to TRBJ2-1; D is uncertain. The ends were cut back, 0 bases at V and 8 bases at J, with 5 bases in the middle. Germline V CDR1 and CDR2: KGHSH, LQKENI. The CDR3 has 12 amino acids. CDR3 sequence: CASSPPVDEQFF. The DNA for the CDR3 is TGTGCCAGCTCACCACCGGTTGATGAGCAGTTCTTC.